This T cell receptor (beta chain) emerged from a study of identical twins. Trimming shortened V by 1 base and J by 7 bases, and 10 bases separated the two germline ends. CDR1 MNHEY and CDR2 SMNVEV come from the germline V gene (reference sequence). This CDR3 spans 13 amino acids. Carrying unique molecular identifiers, the cDNA also gained a universal primer site through template switching. Via MiXCR, TCRdb re-called the 5' RACE reads, giving one row per CDR3 protein. Found here are a few hundred thousand distinct CDR3 sequences, roughly 10% of them singletons; the top ten hold roughly 6.4%. The sample was also linked to a second study, of yellow fever vaccine responses in identical twins.

Sequencing was carried out using CD8+ T cells sorted from blood. The chain combines TRBV27 with TRBJ1-1; D remains unclear. The sequence came from a woman aged 18-29 years in good health. The CDR3 DNA follows: TGTGCCAGCAGTTTATTAGGGTTGGGTGAAGCTTTCTTT. Translated: CASSLLGLGEAFF.